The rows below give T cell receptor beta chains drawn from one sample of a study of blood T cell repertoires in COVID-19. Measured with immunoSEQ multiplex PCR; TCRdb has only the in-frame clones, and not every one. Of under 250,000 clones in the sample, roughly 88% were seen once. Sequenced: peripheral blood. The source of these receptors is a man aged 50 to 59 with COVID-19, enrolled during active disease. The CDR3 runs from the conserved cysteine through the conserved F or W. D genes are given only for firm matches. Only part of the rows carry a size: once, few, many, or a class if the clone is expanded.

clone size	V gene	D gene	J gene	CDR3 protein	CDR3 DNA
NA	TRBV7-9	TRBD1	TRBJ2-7	CASSLAGTGGISYEQYF	TGTGCCAGCAGCTTAGCAGGGACAGGGGGTATATCCTACGAGCAGTACTTC
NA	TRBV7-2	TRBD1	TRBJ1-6	CASSLDPTGVNSPLHF	TGTGCCAGCAGCTTAGATCCGACAGGGGTGAATTCACCCCTCCACTTT
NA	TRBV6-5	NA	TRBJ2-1	CASSYVPITYNEQFF	TGTGCCAGCAGTTACGTCCCTATAACCTACAATGAGCAGTTCTTC
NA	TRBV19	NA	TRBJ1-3	CASSIGLEGNTIYF	TGTGCCAGTAGTATAGGGCTTGAAGGAAACACCATATATTTT
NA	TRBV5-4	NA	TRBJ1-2	CASSRNAGLSNYGYTF	TGTGCCAGCAGCCGAAATGCGGGGCTCTCTAACTATGGCTACACCTTC
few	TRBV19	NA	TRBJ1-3	CASRPGYSGNTIYF	TGTGCCAGCAGACCGGGATACTCTGGAAACACCATATATTTT
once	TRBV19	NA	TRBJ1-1	CASSAEEAFF	TGTGCCAGTAGTGCAGAAGAAGCTTTCTTT
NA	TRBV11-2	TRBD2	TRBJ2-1	CASSPTSGALGEQFF	TGTGCCAGCAGCCCAACTAGCGGCGCATTAGGGGAGCAGTTCTTC
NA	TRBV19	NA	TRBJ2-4	CASKDTLAKNIQYF	TGTGCCAGTAAGGACACTCTGGCCAAAAACATTCAGTACTTC
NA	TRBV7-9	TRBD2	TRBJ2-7	CASSRLGGRLYEQYF	TGTGCCAGCAGCCGACTGGGCGGGAGGCTCTACGAGCAGTACTTC
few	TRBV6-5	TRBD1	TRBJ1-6	CASSLGGNNSPLHF	TGTGCCAGCAGTTTAGGGGGCAATAATTCACCCCTCCACTTT
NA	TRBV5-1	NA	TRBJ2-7	CASSPGGSYEQYF	TGCGCCAGCAGCCCCGGGGGTTCCTACGAGCAGTACTTC
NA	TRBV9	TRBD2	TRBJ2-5	CASSVAGTSPQETQYF	TGTGCCAGCAGCGTAGCCGGGACTAGTCCCCAAGAGACCCAGTACTTC
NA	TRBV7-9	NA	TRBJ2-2	CASSPSRTNTGELFF	TGTGCCAGCAGCCCTAGCAGAACGAACACCGGGGAGCTGTTTTTT
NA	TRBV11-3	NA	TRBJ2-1	CASSPGGGLTYNEQFF	TGTGCCAGCAGCCCGGGGGGCGGGCTTACCTACAATGAGCAGTTCTTC